This TCR beta chain derives from a study of molecular identifiers for immune sequencing clone quantification. TCRdb ran MiXCR on the PCR reads and lists one entry per CDR3 protein. The sample records hundreds of thousands of distinct CDR3 sequences, about 25% being singletons. Germline values: CDR1 SGHNT, CDR2 YYREEE (reference sequence). There are 14 residues in the CDR3. The V and J ends lost 2 bases and 5 bases, in that order; junction bases with no gene match: 4. V and J are TRBV5-4 and TRBJ2-1; TRBD2 matches at 7 bases. Material: naive CD8+ T cells from blood, with Jurkat cell RNA spiked in. The sample's subset: FACS-sorted CD8+CD4-CCR7+CD45RA+ naive T cells. The TCR sequence derives from a human donor in good health. Some libraries in this study had Jurkat cell RNA spiked in. The CDR3 here is CASSLTSVDNEQFF. The CDR3 DNA reads TGTGCCAGCAGCTTAACTAGCGTAGACAATGAGCAGTTCTTC.